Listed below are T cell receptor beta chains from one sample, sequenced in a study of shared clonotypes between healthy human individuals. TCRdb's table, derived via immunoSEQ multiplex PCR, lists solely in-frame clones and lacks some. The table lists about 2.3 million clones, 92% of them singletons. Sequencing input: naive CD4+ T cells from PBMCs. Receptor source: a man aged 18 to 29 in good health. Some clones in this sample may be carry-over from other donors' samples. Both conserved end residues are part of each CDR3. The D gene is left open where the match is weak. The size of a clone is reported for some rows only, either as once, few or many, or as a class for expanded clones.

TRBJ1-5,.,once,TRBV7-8,CASSLQEGQPQHF,TGTGCCAGCAGCCTACAGGAGGGTCAGCCCCAGCATTTT
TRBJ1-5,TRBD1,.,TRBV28,CASSPTDRGYYQPQHF,TGTGCCAGCAGCCCGACGGACAGGGGGTACTATCAGCCCCAGCATTTT
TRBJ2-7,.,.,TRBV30,CAWSVSAYEQYF,TGTGCCTGGAGTGTATCCGCCTACGAGCAGTACTTC
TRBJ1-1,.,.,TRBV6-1,CASSPTWGGGEAFF,TGTGCCAGCAGTCCAACCTGGGGGGGTGGGGAAGCTTTCTTT
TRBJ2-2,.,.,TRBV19,CASSIEGHVLVGTGELFF,TGTGCCAGTAGTATAGAGGGACACGTATTAGTAGGCACCGGGGAGCTGTTTTTT
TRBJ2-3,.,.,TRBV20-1,CSVSPGDTQYF,TGCAGTGTTAGCCCCGGGGATACGCAGTATTTT
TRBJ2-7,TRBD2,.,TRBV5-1,CASSPGTSIRVQYF,TGCGCCAGCAGCCCCGGGACTAGCATTCGGGTGCAGTACTTC
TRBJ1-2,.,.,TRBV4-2,CASSQGGARPGGYTF,TGTGCCAGCAGCCAAGGTGGGGCTCGCCCCGGCGGCTACACCTTC
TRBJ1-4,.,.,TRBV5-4,CASSLGRPNEKLFF,TGTGCCAGCAGCCTGGGGCGACCTAATGAAAAACTGTTTTTT
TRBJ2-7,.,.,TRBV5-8,CASSLQWASGSTLGGEQYF,TGTGCCAGCAGCTTGCAGTGGGCATCAGGGTCAACTCTTGGCGGCGAGCAGTACTTC
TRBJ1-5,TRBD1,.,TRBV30,CAWSAGEDRGIQPQHF,TGTGCCTGGAGTGCCGGAGAGGACAGGGGTATTCAGCCCCAGCATTTT
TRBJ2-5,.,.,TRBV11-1,CASSLEYAGETQYF,TGTGCCAGCAGCTTAGAATACGCCGGAGAGACCCAGTACTTC
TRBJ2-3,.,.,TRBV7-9,CASSPVGSGDTDTQYF,TGTGCCAGCAGCCCCGTGGGTAGCGGAGACACAGATACGCAGTATTTT
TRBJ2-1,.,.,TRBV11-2,CASSLEGSAYNEQFF,TGTGCCAGCAGCTTAGAGGGGAGTGCCTACAATGAGCAGTTCTTC
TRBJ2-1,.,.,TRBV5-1,CASSFPVRSEQFF,TGCGCCAGCAGCTTCCCTGTGCGGAGTGAGCAGTTCTTC
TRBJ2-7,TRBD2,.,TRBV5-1,CASASWTSGGYEQYF,TGCGCCAGCGCCAGCTGGACTAGCGGGGGCTACGAGCAGTACTTC
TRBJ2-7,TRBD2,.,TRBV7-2,CASSSKGSGRSVTYEQYF,TGTGCCAGCAGCTCCAAGGGCAGCGGGAGAAGCGTAACCTACGAGCAGTACTTC
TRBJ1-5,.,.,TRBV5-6,CASSPGRGNQPQHF,TGTGCCAGCAGCCCGGGGAGGGGTAATCAGCCCCAGCATTTT
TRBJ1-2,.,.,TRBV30,CAWSTGTSYGYTF,TGTGCCTGGAGTACTGGGACCTCCTATGGCTACACCTTC
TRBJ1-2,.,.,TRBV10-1,CATSPGASYGYTF,TGCGCCACCAGCCCAGGGGCGAGCTATGGCTACACCTTC
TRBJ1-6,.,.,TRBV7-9,CASSLEGVGNSPLHF,TGTGCCAGCAGCTTGGAGGGTGTCGGTAATTCACCCCTCCACTTT
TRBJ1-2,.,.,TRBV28,CASSVAGFGYGYTF,TGTGCCAGCAGTGTTGCAGGGTTCGGCTATGGCTACACCTTC
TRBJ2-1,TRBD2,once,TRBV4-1,CASSQAGGGAEVYNEQFF,TGCGCCAGCAGCCAAGCGGGAGGGGGGGCGGAAGTTTACAATGAGCAGTTCTTC
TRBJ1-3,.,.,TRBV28,CASSILRAGNTIYF,TGTGCCAGCAGCATCCTGCGGGCAGGAAACACCATATATTTT
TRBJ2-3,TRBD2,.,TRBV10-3,CAISSVGTTTDTQYF,TGTGCCATCAGTTCGGTGGGGACTACCACAGATACGCAGTATTTT
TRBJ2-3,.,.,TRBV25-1,CASSGPFSSDTQYF,TGTGCCAGCAGTGGGCCCTTTTCTTCAGATACGCAGTATTTT
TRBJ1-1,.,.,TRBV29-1,CSVVRRNTEAFF,TGCAGCGTTGTAAGGAGAAACACTGAAGCTTTCTTT
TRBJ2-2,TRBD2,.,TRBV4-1,CASSQDLLAGVSGELFF,TGCGCCAGCAGCCAAGATCTCCTAGCGGGAGTTTCCGGGGAGCTGTTTTTT
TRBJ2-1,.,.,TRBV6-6,CAASGGRSSEQFF,TGTGCCGCCTCGGGGGGCCGGTCGAGTGAGCAGTTCTTC
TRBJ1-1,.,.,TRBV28,CASSLRQLNTEAFF,TGTGCCAGCAGTTTACGGCAGCTCAACACTGAAGCTTTCTTT
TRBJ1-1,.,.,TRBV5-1,CASIPGPWGVGAEAFF,TGCGCCAGCATCCCTGGGCCCTGGGGAGTTGGGGCAGAGGCTTTCTTT
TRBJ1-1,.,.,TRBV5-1,CASTRSVNTEAFF,TGCGCCAGCACCCGGTCGGTGAACACTGAAGCTTTCTTT
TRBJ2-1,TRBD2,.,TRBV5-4,CASSLGSWGTSPLNEQFF,TGTGCCAGCAGCTTGGGGTCTTGGGGGACTAGCCCTCTCAATGAGCAGTTCTTC
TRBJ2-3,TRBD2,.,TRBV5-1,CASYRTSGNTDTQYF,TGCGCCAGCTACCGGACTAGCGGGAACACAGATACGCAGTATTTT
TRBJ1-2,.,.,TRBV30,CAWSEHYGYTF,TGTGCCTGGAGTGAACACTATGGCTACACCTTC
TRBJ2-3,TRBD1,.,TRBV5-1,CASRPQGATDTQYF,TGCGCCAGCAGACCACAGGGGGCCACAGATACGCAGTATTTT
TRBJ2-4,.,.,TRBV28,CASSLRGGGSAF,TGTGCCAGCAGTTTGAGGGGCGGCGGGTCGGCCTTC
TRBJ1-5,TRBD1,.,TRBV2,CASSDYTGGNQPQHF,TGTGCCAGCAGTGATTATACAGGGGGGAATCAGCCCCAGCATTTT
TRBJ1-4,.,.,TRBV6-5,CASGNTRVTNEKLFF,TGTGCCAGCGGGAACACAAGGGTTACTAATGAAAAACTGTTTTTT
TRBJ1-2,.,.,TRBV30,CAWTHGYTF,TGTGCCTGGACTCATGGCTACACCTTC
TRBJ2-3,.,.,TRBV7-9,CASSFGYSTDTQYF,TGTGCCAGCAGCTTTGGGTATAGCACAGATACGCAGTATTTT
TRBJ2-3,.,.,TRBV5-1,CASSPRSTSTDTQYF,TGCGCCAGCAGCCCCCGGTCTACTAGCACAGATACGCAGTATTTT
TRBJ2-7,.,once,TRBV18,CASSTGTGSYEQYF,TGTGCCAGCTCAACAGGGACTGGCTCCTACGAGCAGTACTTC
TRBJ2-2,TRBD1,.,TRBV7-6,CASSLLGQGLLGELFF,TGTGCCAGCAGCTTGTTGGGACAGGGACTCTTGGGGGAGCTGTTTTTT
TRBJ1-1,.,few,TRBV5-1,CASSLFGVNTEAFF,TGCGCCAGCAGCTTGTTTGGGGTTAACACTGAAGCTTTCTTT
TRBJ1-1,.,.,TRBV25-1,CASSEQGLSNTEAFF,TGTGCCAGCAGTGAACAGGGGTTGTCGAACACTGAAGCTTTCTTT
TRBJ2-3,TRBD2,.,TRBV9,CASSPRGADTQYF,TGTGCCAGCAGCCCACGGGGGGCAGATACGCAGTATTTT
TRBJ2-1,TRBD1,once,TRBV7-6,CASTGGRTGEEGEQFF,TGTGCCAGCACCGGGGGTCGGACAGGGGAGGAGGGTGAGCAGTTCTTC
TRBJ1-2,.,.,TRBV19,CASSMGRREGYTF,TGTGCCAGTAGTATGGGCCGCCGAGAGGGCTACACCTTC
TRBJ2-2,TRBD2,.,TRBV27,CASSGTSAHTGELFF,TGTGCCAGCAGTGGGACTAGCGCCCACACCGGGGAGCTGTTTTTT
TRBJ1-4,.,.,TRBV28,CASSWGAQGNEKLFF,TGTGCCAGCAGTTGGGGGGCGCAAGGTAATGAAAAACTGTTTTTT
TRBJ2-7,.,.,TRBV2,CASRGYSYEQYF,TGTGCCAGCAGGGGCTATTCCTACGAGCAGTACTTC
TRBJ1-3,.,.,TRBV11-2,CASSLVRPDSGNTIYF,TGTGCCAGCAGCTTAGTTAGACCGGACTCTGGAAACACCATATATTTT
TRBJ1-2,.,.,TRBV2,CASSLSIYGYTF,TGTGCCAGCAGTTTGTCCATCTATGGCTACACCTTC
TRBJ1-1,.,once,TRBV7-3,CASSLYQGLEAFF,TGTGCCAGCAGCTTATATCAGGGTTTGGAAGCTTTCTTT
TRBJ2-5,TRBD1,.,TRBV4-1,CASSQGEGRGRETQYF,TGCGCCAGCAGCCAAGGAGAAGGCAGGGGGCGCGAGACCCAGTACTTC